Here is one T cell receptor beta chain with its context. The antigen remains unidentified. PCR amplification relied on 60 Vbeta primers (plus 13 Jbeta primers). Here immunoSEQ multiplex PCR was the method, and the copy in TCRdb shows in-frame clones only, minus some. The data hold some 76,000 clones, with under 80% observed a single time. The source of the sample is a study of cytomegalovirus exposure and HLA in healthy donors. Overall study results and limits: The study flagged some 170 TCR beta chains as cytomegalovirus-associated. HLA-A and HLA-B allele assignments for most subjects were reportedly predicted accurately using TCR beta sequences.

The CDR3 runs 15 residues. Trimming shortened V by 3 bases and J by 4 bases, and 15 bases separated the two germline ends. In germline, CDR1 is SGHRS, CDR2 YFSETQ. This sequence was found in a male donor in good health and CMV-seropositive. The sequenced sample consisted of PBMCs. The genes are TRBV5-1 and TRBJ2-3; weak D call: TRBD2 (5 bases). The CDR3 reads CASSSRGFLSDTQYF. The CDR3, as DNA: TGCGCCAGCAGCTCTCGAGGGTTTCTTTCAGATACGCAGTATTTT. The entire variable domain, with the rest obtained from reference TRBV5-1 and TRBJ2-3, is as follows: KAGVTQTPRYLIKTRGQQVTLSCSPISGHRSVSWYQQTPGQGLQFLFEYFSETQRNKGNFPGRFSGRQFSNSRSEMNVSTLELGDSALYLCASSSRGFLSDTQYFGPGTRLTVL.